This T cell receptor beta chain is from a study of shared clonotypes between healthy human individuals. Study-wide background: Per-donor plates numbered three CD4 naive, three CD4 memory, two CD8 naive and one CD8 memory. Whole-study results and caveats: Donors were few, which limited the genetic and exposure-history diversity represented.

Here immunoSEQ multiplex PCR was the method, and the copy in TCRdb shows in-frame clones only, minus some. This repertoire shows about 1,900,000 clones, just under 95% found once; its top ten account for 1.2%. Terminally differentiated effector memory CD45RA+ cells were left out of the naive CD8 fraction, which was CD45RO-negative and positively selected for CCR7. A single count supports this clone. The antigen is not known. The V and J ends lost 0 bases and 0 bases respectively, with 12 bases between them. The CDR3 has 17 amino acids. Germline V gene data show CDR1 as SGHAT and CDR2 as FQNNGV. The chain joins TRBV11-2 to TRBJ2-1, with D uncertain. Sequenced: naive CD8+ T cells sorted from blood. This clonotype was sampled from a young man in good health. The CDR3: CASSLDLTVRSYNEQFF. DNA of the CDR3: TGTGCCAGCAGCTTAGACCTTACAGTTCGCTCCTACAATGAGCAGTTCTTC.